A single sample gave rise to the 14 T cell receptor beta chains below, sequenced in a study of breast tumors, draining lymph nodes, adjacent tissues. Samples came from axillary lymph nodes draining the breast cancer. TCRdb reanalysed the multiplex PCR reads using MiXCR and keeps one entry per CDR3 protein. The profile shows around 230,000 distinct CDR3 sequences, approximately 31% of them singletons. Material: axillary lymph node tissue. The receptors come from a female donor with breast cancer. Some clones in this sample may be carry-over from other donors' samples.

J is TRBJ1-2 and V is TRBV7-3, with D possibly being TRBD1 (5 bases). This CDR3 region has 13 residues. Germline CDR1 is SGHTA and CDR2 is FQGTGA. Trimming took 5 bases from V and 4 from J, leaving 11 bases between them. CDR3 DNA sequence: TGTGCCAGCAGCCGTGGGGGGGGCTATGGCTACACCTTC. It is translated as CASSRGGGYGYTF.

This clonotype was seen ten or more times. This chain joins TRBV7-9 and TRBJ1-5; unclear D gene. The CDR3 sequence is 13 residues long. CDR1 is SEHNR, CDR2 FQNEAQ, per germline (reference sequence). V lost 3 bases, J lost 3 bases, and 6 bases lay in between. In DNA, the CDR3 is TGTGCCAGCAGCTTGGCTCTCAATCAGCCCCAGCATTTT. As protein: CASSLALNQPQHF.

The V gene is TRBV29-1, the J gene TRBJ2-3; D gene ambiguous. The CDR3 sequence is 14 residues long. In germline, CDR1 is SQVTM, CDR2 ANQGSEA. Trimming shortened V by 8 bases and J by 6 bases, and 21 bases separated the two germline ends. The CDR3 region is CSLDSSVRLDTQYF. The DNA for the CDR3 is TGCAGCTTAGATAGTTCGGTGCGTCTCGATACGCAGTATTTT.

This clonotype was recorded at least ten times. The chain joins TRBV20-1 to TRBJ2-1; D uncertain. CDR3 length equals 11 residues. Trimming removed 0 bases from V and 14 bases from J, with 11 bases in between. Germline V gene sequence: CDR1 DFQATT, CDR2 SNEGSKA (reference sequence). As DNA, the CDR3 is TGCAGTGCTAGAGAGGCCTTTAAGGAGTTCTTC. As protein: CSAREAFKEFF.

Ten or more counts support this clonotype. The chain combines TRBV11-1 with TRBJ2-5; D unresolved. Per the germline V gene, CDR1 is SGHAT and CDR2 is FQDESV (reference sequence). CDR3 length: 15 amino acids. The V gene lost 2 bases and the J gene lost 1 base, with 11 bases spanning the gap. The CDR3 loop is CASSLPGFFQETQYF. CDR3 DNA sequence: TGTGCCAGCAGCTTACCGGGTTTCTTCCAAGAGACCCAGTACTTC. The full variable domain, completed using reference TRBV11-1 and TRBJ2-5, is EAEVAQSPRYKITEKSQAVAFWCDPISGHATLYWYRQILGQGPELLVQFQDESVVDDSQLPKDRFSAERLKGVDSTLKIQPAELGDSAMYLCASSLPGFFQETQYFGPGTRLLVL.

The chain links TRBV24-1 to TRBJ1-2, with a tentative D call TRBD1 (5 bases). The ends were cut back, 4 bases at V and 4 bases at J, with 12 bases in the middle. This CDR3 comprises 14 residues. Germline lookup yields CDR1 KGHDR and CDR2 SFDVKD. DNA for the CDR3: TGTGCCACCAGTGAGGGGACGCAGCTCTATGGCTACACCTTC. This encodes CATSEGTQLYGYTF.

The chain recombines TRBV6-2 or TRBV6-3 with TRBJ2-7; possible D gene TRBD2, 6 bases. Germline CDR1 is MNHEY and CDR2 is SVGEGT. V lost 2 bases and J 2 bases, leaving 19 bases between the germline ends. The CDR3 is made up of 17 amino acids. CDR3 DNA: TGTGCCAGCAGTTACGTGGTCGGGGGAGTTACCACCTACGAGCAGTACTTC. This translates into CASSYVVGGVTTYEQYF.

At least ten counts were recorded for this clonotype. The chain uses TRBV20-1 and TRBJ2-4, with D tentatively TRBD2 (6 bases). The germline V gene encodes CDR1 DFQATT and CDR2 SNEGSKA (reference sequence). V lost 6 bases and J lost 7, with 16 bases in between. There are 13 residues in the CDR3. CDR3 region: CSAPVNGGNIQYF. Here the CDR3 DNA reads TGCAGTGCGCCAGTCAATGGGGGGAACATTCAGTACTTC.

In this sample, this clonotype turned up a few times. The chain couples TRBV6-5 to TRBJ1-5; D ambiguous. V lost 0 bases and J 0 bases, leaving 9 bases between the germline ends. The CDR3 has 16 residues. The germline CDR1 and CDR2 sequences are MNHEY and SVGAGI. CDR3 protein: CASSYSTPNSNQPQHF. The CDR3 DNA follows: TGTGCCAGCAGTTACTCGACCCCGAATAGCAATCAGCCCCAGCATTTT.

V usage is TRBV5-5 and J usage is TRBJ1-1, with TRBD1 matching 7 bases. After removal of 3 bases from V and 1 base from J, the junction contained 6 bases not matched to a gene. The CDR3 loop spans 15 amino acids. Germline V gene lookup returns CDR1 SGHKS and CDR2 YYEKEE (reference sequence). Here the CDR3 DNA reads TGTGCCAGCAGCTCCCGACAGGGAAGGAACACTGAAGCTTTCTTT. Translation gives CASSSRQGRNTEAFF.

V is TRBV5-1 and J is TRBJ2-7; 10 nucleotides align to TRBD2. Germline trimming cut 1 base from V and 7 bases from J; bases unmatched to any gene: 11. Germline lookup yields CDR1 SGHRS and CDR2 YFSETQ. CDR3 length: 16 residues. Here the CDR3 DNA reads TGCGCCAGCAGCTTGTGGGCTAGCGGGAGCGCCAATGAGCAGTACTTC. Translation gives CASSLWASGSANEQYF.

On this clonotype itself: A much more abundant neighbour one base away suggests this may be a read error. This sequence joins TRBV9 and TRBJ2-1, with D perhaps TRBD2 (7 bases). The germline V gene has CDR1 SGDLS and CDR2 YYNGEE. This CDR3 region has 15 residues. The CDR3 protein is CASSPLGGGSNEPFF. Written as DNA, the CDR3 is TGTGCCAGCAGCCCCTTAGGGGGGGGGAGTAATGAGCCGTTCTTC.

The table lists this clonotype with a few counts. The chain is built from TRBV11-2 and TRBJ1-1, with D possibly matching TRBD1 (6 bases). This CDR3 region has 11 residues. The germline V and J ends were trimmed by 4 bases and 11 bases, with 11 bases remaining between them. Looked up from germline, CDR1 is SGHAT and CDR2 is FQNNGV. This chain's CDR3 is CASSSRGGAFF. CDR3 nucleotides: TGTGCCAGCAGCTCAAGGGGGGGGGCTTTCTTT.

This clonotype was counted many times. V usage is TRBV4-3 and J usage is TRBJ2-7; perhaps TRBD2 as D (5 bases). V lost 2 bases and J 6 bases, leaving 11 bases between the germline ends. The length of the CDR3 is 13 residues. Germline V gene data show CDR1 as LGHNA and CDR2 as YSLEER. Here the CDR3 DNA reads TGCGCCAGCAGCCAATTAAGAGGGTCCGAGCAGTACTTC. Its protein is CASSQLRGSEQYF.